The 18 T cell receptor beta chains in this list originate from one sample, sequenced in a study of blood T cells in healthy people across ages. With a J-beta primer mix and a sample-barcoded 5' primer, a second PCR ran about 7 to 12 cycles. MiXCR, applied by TCRdb to the 5' RACE reads, yields one record per CDR3 protein. Among around 1.1 million distinct CDR3 sequences, more than 30% were seen once, and the ten largest hold over 10%. The sequencing input was blood. These receptors all come from a man between 18 and 35 years old in good health.

This chain connects TRBV5-6 to TRBJ1-3, with D uncertain. CDR3 length: 13 amino acids. Germline-derived CDR1 and CDR2 are SGHDT and YYEEEE. The V gene lost 8 bases and the J gene lost 2 bases, with 11 bases spanning the gap. CDR3 amino acids: CASTGEAGNTIYF. The CDR3 DNA reads as TGTGCCAGTACCGGGGAGGCTGGAAACACCATATATTTT.

The chain joins TRBV6-6 to TRBJ2-5, with 9 bases matching TRBD2. The CDR3 loop spans 15 amino acids. CDR1 is MNHNY, CDR2 SVGAGI, per germline (reference sequence). Losses at the gene ends were 0 bases for V and 5 bases for J; bases not matched to a gene: 4. CDR3 protein: CASSYSAGLAETQYF. The CDR3 DNA sequence: TGTGCCAGCAGTTACTCGGCAGGACTAGCGGAGACCCAGTACTTC.

This clonotype has just a few counts. This chain uses TRBV29-1 with TRBJ1-1; maybe TRBD1 (5 bases). V lost 5 bases and J lost 5, with 21 bases in between. The germline V gene has CDR1 SQVTM and CDR2 ANQGSEA. This CDR3 spans 15 amino acids. Written as DNA, the CDR3 is TGCAGCGTTAGCCTATGGGGCGGCCGGGGAACTGAAGCTTTCTTT. This codes for CSVSLWGGRGTEAFF.

This sequence joins TRBV7-2 and TRBJ1-2, with 7 bases identical to TRBD1. The trim removed 6 bases at V and 4 bases at J, leaving 8 bases unmatched. The V gene's germline CDR1 is SGHTA and CDR2 FQGNSA. The CDR3 has 14 amino acids. This chain's CDR3 is CASSPGGSSYGYTF. CDR3 coding DNA: TGTGCCAGCAGTCCAGGGGGGTCTAGCTATGGCTACACCTTC.

The J gene is TRBJ1-1, the V gene TRBV4-3; 7 bases fit TRBD1. This CDR3 has 20 residues. Germline V gene lookup returns CDR1 LGHNA and CDR2 YSLEER. V dropped 5 bases and J dropped 4; count of bases not matched to a gene: 25. The CDR3 is CASSYTAGKQGMGPGTEAFF. The CDR3 nucleotides are TGCGCCAGCAGCTATACGGCGGGGAAACAGGGGATGGGTCCTGGCACTGAAGCTTTCTTT.

This clonotype was recorded once. This sequence joins TRBV2 and TRBJ2-7; D may be TRBD2 (5 bases). The CDR3 is 15 residues long. V was shortened by 4 bases and J by 6 bases, with 19 bases between the two germline ends. Germline V gene lookup returns CDR1 SNHLY and CDR2 FYNNEI. CDR3: CASSAERVGSGEQYF. The CDR3 DNA sequence: TGTGCCAGCAGTGCGGAGAGGGTAGGAAGCGGCGAGCAGTACTTC.

A few counts support this clonotype. The J gene is TRBJ2-1, the V gene TRBV4-2; no clear D. V was pared by 1 base and J by 10 bases, with 14 bases between. The V gene's germline CDR1 is LGHNA and CDR2 YNFKEQ. This CDR3 region has 14 residues. This chain's CDR3 is CASSQVWRPGEQFF. The CDR3 DNA follows: TGTGCCAGCAGCCAAGTCTGGCGGCCAGGCGAGCAGTTCTTC.

The chain employs TRBV5-6 and TRBJ1-1; D uncertain. The CDR3 loop spans 16 amino acids. Germline-derived CDR1 and CDR2 are SGHDT and YYEEEE. V was cut by 0 bases and J by 3 bases, with 15 bases left in between. The chain's CDR3 is CASSLAPGTRDTEAFF. CDR3 bases: TGTGCCAGCAGCTTGGCCCCGGGAACAAGGGACACTGAAGCTTTCTTT.

This clonotype was seen more than once but under ten times. The chain couples TRBV5-4 to TRBJ1-4, with 10 nucleotides matching TRBD1. Germline V lookup: CDR1 SGHNT, CDR2 YYREEE (reference sequence). The V and J ends lost 4 bases and 3 bases, in that order; junction bases with no gene match: 3. The CDR3 is 15 amino acids. The CDR3 sequence: CASSRDRGSNEKLFF. The CDR3 nucleotides are TGTGCCAGCAGCCGGGACAGGGGATCTAATGAAAAACTGTTTTTT.

This clonotype was observed a few times. The chain is built from TRBV10-3 and TRBJ2-2; D assignment may be TRBD1 or TRBD2 (6 bases each). Trimming left V 0 bases short and J 3 bases short, with 14 bases between. Germline V gene lookup returns CDR1 ENHRY and CDR2 SYGVKD. The CDR3 sequence is 17 residues long. The CDR3 region is CAISESGSGADTGELFF. In DNA, the CDR3 is TGTGCCATCAGTGAGTCGGGATCGGGGGCGGACACCGGGGAGCTGTTTTTT.

The rearrangement uses TRBV18 and TRBJ1-1; the D gene is possibly TRBD1 (6 bases). Deletions cut 3 bases from V and 3 bases from J, with 20 bases between. Per germline, CDR1 KGHSH and CDR2 LQKENI. The CDR3 spans 17 residues. The CDR3 spells CASSPSIPGARDTEAFF. The CDR3 DNA reads TGTGCCAGCTCACCTTCCATACCAGGGGCGCGGGACACTGAAGCTTTCTTT.

This chain's CDR3 is CASSPGQGSGANVLTF. The CDR3 DNA sequence: TGTGCCAGCAGCCCGGGACAGGGCTCTGGGGCCAACGTCCTGACTTTC. This chain uses TRBV6-6 with TRBJ2-6; 9 bases align to TRBD1. Looked up from germline, CDR1 is MNHNY and CDR2 is SVGAGI (reference sequence). V was clipped by 6 bases and J by 0 bases; unmatched bases: 3. This CDR3 comprises 16 residues.

The chain joins TRBV7-9 to TRBJ2-1, with TRBD1 identical over 12 bases. The ends lost 4 bases at V and 6 bases at J; junction bases unmatched: 19. CDR1 is SEHNR, CDR2 FQNEAQ, per germline (reference sequence). CDR3 length: 20 residues. CDR3 amino acids: CASSSAVSPGQGALINEQFF. CDR3 bases: TGTGCCAGCAGCTCGGCCGTATCGCCGGGACAGGGGGCACTGATCAATGAGCAGTTCTTC.

In its sample, this clonotype was seen many times. V is TRBV25-1 and J is TRBJ1-5; D is perhaps TRBD1 (5 bases). V was cut by 5 bases and J by 3 bases, with 11 bases left in between. The CDR3 runs to 14 residues. In germline, CDR1 is MGHDK, CDR2 SYGVNS. The CDR3 is CASSQTGFNQPQHF. The CDR3 bases are TGTGCCAGCAGTCAAACAGGATTCAATCAGCCCCAGCATTTT.

The chain joins TRBV4-1 to TRBJ1-5; D unclear. This CDR3 is 14 amino acids long. Between the trimmed V and J ends, which lost 0 bases and 9 bases, there was a span of 12 bases. Germline assignment: CDR1 MGHRA and CDR2 YSYEKL. CDR3 in DNA: TGCGCCAGCAGCCAAGATAGGGATCGGCCGCCCCAGCATTTT. Translated: CASSQDRDRPPQHF.

This chain connects TRBV6-5 to TRBJ1-2, with 7 bases that match TRBD1. With V trimmed by 0 bases and J by 3 bases, 7 bases remained unmatched. There are 16 residues in the CDR3. Per germline, CDR1 MNHEY and CDR2 SVGAGI. The CDR3 bases are TGTGCCAGCAGTTACTCGAAAGTAACAGGGGACTATGGCTACACCTTC. Amino acid sequence: CASSYSKVTGDYGYTF.

V is TRBV6-2 or TRBV6-3 and J is TRBJ1-1; 8 nucleotides line up with TRBD1. CDR1 and CDR2 (germline): MNHEY, SVGEGT. The CDR3 spans 16 residues. V trimming: 3 bases; J trimming: 5 bases; junction bases outside the gene matches: 11. The CDR3 here is CASSYRDRGFFTEAFF. The CDR3 DNA is TGTGCCAGCAGTTATCGCGACAGGGGTTTTTTTACTGAAGCTTTCTTT.

This rearrangement joins TRBV2 to TRBJ2-3; D tentatively fits TRBD1 or TRBD2 (5 bases each). Germline V gene data show CDR1 as SNHLY and CDR2 as FYNNEI. V lost 10 bases and J 1 base, leaving 9 bases between the germline ends. The CDR3 has 12 amino acids. The CDR3 sequence is CATRDGTDTQYF. CDR3 coding DNA: TGTGCCACCCGGGACGGCACAGATACGCAGTATTTT.